The sequence of this T cell receptor (beta chain) was determined in a study of T-cell memory formation after mild COVID-19 (dated by TCRdb to the early 2020s). Describing the broader study: TCR sequence clusters from the two donors were largely donor specific. T-cell clones expanding and contracting after mild COVID-19 in two donors were tracked by longitudinal TCRalpha and TCRbeta repertoire sequencing. Two young, previously healthy adult volunteers made up the cohort, one male and one female.

Taken from cysteine to phenylalanine, the CDR3 has 14 residues. The DNA shown is the 42-base CDR3, in frame from base 1. CDR1 and CDR2 are drawn from the germline V gene: MDHEN, SYDVKM. Ends trimmed: V by 5 bases, J by 3 bases; bases unmatched to a gene: 6. Instrument used: Illumina NovaSeq 6000. TCRalpha and TCRbeta cDNA libraries were built by 5'RACE with constant-segment primers, adding sample barcodes and unique molecular identifiers. RNA was extracted from every sample with Trizol reagent. Amplification of the libraries took two PCR steps, and the second step added a second sample barcode plus Illumina TruSeq adapters. Sequencing of the libraries was done on an Illumina NovaSeq, producing 2 x 150 bp paired-end reads. Regarding the original processing steps: With migec v1.2.7, reads were demultiplexed and then collapsed into UMI-guided consensus sequences. Using mixcr v2.1.11, UMI consensuses were aligned to TRA and TRB V and J templates and then assembled into clonotypes. A clonotype was counted as expanded or contracted only if both edgeR and NoisET called the change significant, with noise models trained on biological replicates. For edgeR calls, the cutoffs were a false discovery rate-adjusted p below 0.01 and a log2 fold-change threshold of 1. As an exploratory analysis of dynamics, PCA with hierarchical clustering was applied to max-normalized trajectories of the 1000 most abundant clonotypes. Separately sequenced CD4+ and CD8+ repertoires were used to assign a CD4 or CD8 phenotype to each responding clone. TCRdb reran the public reads through fastp at Q25 and MiXCR, keeping productive beta chains. Rows with one shared CDR3 protein collapse into an entry with the most common genes and DNA. These V and J calls derive from TCRdb rather than the authors' analysis. For this sample there are about 400,000 distinct CDR3 sequences; around a sixth appear just once. The top ten hold about 22% of the sample.

Broader findings and caveats from the paper: Some responding clones were found in pre-infection memory, which suggests that pre-existing cross-reactive memory T cells took part in the SARS-CoV-2 response. SARS-CoV-2 specificity of the second-wave clones peaking on day 37 was not confirmed. The study covered only a couple of mild cases, and larger cohorts including severe cases with pre-infection samples were considered necessary. Clones that contracted from day 15 to 85 showed balanced CD4/CD8 phenotypes, whereas a second wave of clones that expanded from day 15 to 37 leaned towards CD4+. Contracting CD4+ clones were located mainly in the CM and EM memory subsets, whereas CD8+ clones were found to be enriched in EMRA.

For this clonotype: Its specific antigen is unknown. No base quality information exists; no much larger clone differs at one position.

Ficoll-Paque density gradient centrifugation was the method used to isolate PBMCs. The sequencing input was PBMCs or a T cell subset sorted from them (not recorded which). The chain is made from TRBV28 and TRBJ2-5, with 7 bases in between that match TRBD2. The receptor comes from a man between 18 and 29 years old who had mild COVID-19 (a few samples of this study predate the infection). The sample titles of this study are shuffled in the database, so cell type and time point are left out; the donor was told from shared clones. CDR3 loop: CASSPGTMEETQYF. The DNA sequence follows: TGTGCCAGCAGTCCGGGGACTATGGAAGAGACCCAGTACTTC.